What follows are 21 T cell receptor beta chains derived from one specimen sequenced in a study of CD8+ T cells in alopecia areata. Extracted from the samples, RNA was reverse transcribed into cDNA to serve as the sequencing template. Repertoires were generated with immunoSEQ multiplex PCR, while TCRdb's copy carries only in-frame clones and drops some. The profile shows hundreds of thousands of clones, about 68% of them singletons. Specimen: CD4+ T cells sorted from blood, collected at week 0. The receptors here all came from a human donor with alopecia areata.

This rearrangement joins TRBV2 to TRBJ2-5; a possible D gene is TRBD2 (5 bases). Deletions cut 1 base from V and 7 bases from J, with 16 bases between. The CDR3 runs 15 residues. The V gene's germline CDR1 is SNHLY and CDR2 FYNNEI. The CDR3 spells CASSEEEGLGRTQYF. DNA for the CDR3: TGTGCCAGCAGTGAAGAAGAGGGCTTAGGGAGGACCCAGTACTTC.

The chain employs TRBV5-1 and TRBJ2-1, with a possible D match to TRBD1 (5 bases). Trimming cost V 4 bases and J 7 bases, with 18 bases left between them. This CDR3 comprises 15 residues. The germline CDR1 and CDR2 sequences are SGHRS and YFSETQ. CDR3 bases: TGCGCCAGCAGCCGACCGGGCCAGGGATGGAATGAGCAGTTCTTC. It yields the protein CASSRPGQGWNEQFF.

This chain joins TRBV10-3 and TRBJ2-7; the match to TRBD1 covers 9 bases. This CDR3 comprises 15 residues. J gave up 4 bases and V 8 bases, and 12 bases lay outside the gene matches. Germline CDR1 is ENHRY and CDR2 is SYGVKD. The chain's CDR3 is CAIAIPGQGFYEQYF. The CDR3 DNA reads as TGTGCCATCGCAATTCCGGGACAGGGATTTTACGAGCAGTACTTC.

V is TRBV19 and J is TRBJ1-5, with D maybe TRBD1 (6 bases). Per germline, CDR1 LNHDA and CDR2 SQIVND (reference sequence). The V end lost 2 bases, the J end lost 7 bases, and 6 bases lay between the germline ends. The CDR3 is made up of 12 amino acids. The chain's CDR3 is CASSIRGQPQHF. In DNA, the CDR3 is TGTGCCAGTAGTATAAGGGGGCAGCCCCAGCATTTT.

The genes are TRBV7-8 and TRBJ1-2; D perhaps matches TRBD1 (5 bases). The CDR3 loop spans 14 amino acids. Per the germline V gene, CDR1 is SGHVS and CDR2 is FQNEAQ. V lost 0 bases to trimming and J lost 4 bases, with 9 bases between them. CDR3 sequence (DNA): TGTGCCAGCAGCTTAGCTCAGGGATTCTATGGCTACACCTTC. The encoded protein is CASSLAQGFYGYTF.

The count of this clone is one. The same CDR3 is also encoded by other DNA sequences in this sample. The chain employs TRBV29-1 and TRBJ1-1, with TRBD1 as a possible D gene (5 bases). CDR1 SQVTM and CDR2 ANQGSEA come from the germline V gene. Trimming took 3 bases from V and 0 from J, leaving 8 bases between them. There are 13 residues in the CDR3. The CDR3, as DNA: TGCAGCGTTGAGGCAGGGTTGAACACTGAAGCTTTCTTT. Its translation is CSVEAGLNTEAFF.

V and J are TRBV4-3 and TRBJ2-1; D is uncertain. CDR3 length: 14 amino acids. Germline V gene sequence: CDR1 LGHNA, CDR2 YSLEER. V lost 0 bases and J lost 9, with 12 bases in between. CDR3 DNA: TGCGCCAGCAGCCAAGATCGGGTAGGCGGTGAGCAGTTCTTC. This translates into CASSQDRVGGEQFF.

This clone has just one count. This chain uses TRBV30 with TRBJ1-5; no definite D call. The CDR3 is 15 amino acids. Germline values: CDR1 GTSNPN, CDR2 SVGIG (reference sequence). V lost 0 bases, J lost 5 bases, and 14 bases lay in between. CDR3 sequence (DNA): TGTGCCTGGAGTGTAAGACTAGCAAAGGATCAGCCCCAGCATTTT. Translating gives CAWSVRLAKDQPQHF.

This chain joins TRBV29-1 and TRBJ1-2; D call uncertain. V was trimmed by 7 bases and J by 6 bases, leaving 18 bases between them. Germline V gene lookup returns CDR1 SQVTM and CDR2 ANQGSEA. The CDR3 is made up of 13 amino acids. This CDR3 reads CSARNREVDGYTF. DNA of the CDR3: TGCAGCGCACGTAATAGGGAGGTAGATGGCTACACCTTC.

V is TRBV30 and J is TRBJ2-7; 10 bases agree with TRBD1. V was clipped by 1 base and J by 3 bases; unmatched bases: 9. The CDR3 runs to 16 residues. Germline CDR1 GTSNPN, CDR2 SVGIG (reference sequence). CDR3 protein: CAWSDETGQGYYEQYF. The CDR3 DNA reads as TGTGCCTGGAGTGACGAGACGGGACAGGGGTACTACGAGCAGTACTTC. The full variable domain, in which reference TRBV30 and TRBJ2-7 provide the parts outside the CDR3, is SQTIHQWPATLVQPVGSPLSLECTVEGTSNPNLYWYRQAAGRGLQLLFYSVGIGQISSEVPQNLSASRPQDRQFILSSKKLLLSDSGFYLCAWSDETGQGYYEQYFGPGTRLTVT.

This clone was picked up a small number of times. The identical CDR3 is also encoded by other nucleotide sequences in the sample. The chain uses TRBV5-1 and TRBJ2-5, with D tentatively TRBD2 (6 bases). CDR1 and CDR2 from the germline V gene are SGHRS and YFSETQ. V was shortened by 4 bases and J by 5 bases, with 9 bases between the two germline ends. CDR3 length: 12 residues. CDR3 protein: CASSLRGETQYF. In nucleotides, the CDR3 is TGCGCCAGCAGCCTCCGGGGGGAGACCCAGTACTTC.

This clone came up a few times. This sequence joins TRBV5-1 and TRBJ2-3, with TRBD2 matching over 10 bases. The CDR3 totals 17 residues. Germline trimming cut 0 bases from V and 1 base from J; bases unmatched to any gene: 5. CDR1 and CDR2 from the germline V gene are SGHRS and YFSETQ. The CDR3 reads CASSLVLAGGRTDTQYF. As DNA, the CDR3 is TGCGCCAGCAGCTTGGTTTTAGCGGGGGGACGCACAGATACGCAGTATTTT.

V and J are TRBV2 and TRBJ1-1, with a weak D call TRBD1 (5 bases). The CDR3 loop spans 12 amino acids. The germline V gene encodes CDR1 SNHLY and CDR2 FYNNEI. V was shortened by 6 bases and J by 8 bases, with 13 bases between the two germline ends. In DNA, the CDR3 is TGTGCCAGCAGCTATAGTCCAGGGGAAGCTTTCTTT. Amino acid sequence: CASSYSPGEAFF.

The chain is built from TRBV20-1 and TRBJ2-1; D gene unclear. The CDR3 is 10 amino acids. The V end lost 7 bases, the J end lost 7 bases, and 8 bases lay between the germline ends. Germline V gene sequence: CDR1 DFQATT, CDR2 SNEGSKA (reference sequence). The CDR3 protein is CSGLGNEQFF. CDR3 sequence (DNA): TGCAGTGGTTTGGGTAATGAGCAGTTCTTC.

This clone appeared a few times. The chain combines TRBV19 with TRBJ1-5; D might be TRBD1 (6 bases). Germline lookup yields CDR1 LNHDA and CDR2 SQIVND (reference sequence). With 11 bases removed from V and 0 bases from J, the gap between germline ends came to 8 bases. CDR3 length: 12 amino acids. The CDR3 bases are TGTGCCGGCAGGGGTAGCAATCAGCCCCAGCATTTT. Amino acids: CAGRGSNQPQHF.

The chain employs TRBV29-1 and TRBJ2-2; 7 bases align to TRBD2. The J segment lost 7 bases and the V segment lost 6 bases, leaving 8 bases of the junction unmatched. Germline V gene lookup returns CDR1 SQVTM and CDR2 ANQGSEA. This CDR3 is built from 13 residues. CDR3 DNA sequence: TGCAGCGTCGGGACTACTGGTTACGGGGAGCTGTTTTTT. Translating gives CSVGTTGYGELFF.

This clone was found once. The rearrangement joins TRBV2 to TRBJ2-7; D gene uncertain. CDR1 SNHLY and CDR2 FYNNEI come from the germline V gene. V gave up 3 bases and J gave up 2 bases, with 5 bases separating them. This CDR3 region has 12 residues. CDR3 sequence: CASSDTAYEQYF. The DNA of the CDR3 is TGTGCCAGCAGTGACACAGCCTACGAGCAGTACTTC.

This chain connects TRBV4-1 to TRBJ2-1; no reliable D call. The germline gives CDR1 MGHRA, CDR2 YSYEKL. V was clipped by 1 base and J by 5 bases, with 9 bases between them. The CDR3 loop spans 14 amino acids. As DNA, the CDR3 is TGCGCCAGCAGCCAAGTTAACGTAAACAATGAGCAGTTCTTC. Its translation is CASSQVNVNNEQFF.

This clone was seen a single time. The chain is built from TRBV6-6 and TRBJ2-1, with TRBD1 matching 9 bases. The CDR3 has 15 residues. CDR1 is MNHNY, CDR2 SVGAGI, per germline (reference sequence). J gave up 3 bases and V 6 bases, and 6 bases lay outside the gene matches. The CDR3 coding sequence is TGTGCCAGCAGGGAAACAGGGGGCCGCTACAATGAGCAGTTCTTC. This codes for CASRETGGRYNEQFF.

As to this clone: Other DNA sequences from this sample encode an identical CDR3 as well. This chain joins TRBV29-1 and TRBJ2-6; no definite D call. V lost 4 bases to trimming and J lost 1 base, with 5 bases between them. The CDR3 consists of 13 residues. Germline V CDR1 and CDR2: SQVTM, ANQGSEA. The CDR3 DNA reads TGCAGCGTTGGGTTTTCTGGGGCCAACGTCCTGACTTTC. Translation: CSVGFSGANVLTF.

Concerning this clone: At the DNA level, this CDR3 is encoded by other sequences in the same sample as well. CDR3 coding DNA: TGCGCCAGCAGGGGCCGGGAGACCCAGTACTTC. This translates into CASRGRETQYF. V gene TRBV5-1 combines with J gene TRBJ2-5; D remains unclear. Trimming cost V 5 bases and J 5 bases, with 7 bases left between them. The length of the CDR3 is 11 residues. Germline V gene lookup returns CDR1 SGHRS and CDR2 YFSETQ. Full variable domain (outside the CDR3, taken from reference TRBV5-1 and TRBJ2-5): KAGVTQTPRYLIKTRGQQVTLSCSPISGHRSVSWYQQTPGQGLQFLFEYFSETQRNKGNFPGRFSGRQFSNSRSEMNVSTLELGDSALYLCASRGRETQYFGPGTRLLVL.